This TCR beta chain comes out of a study of Tregs in tolerant kidney transplant recipients. Study information: The nonmyeloablative bone marrow transplants came from related graft donors, with transient mixed chimerism.

Study results and limitations: The small number of patients limits these findings pending further validation. In tolerant patients, donor-specific Tregs outgrew total Tregs, suggesting antigen-driven expansion.

Looked up from germline, CDR1 is SGHAT and CDR2 is FQNNGV. This CDR3 has 15 residues. V lost 0 bases and J 3 bases, leaving 11 bases between the germline ends. This table comes from immunoSEQ multiplex PCR, and its TCRdb copy is limited to in-frame clones, with some not included. This table holds fewer than 55,000 clones. Unstimulated regulatory T cells (CD4+CD25+CD127-), CD4+CD25- non-regulatory cells, CD4 and CD8 cells were FACS-sorted from thawed PBMCs. On this clone: Antigen specificity is unknown. The CDR3 end falls 3 residues outside the read, so it is completed with the germline J gene.

The specimen comprised CD4+ T cells from blood, sampled before the transplant. This chain joins TRBV11-2 and TRBJ1-2; tentative D call: TRBD1 (5 bases). The clonotype was recovered from a human donor who received a combined kidney and bone marrow transplant. The CDR3 bases that were read are TGTGCCAGCAGCTTAGAACGGGGGAACGACTATGGC. This encodes CASSLERGNDYG. The entire CDR3 is CASSLERGNDYGYTF.